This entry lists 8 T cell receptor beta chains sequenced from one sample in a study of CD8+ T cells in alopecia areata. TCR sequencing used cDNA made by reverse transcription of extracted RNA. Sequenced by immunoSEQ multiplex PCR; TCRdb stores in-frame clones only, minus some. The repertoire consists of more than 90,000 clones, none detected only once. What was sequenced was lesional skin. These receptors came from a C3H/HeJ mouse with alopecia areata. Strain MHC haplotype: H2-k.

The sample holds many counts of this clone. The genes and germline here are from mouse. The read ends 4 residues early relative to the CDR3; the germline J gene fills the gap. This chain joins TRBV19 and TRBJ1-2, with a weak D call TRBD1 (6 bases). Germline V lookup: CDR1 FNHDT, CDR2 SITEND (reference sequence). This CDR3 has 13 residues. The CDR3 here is CASSGLGGRDYTF. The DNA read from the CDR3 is TGTGCCAGCAGTGGACTGGGGGGGCGC. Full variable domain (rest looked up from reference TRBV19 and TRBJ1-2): GGIITQTPKFLIGQEGQKLTLKCQQNFNHDTMYWYRQDSGKGLRLIYYSITENDLQKGDLSEGYDASREKKSSFSLTVTSAQKNEMAVFLCASSGLGGRDYTFGSGTRLLVI.

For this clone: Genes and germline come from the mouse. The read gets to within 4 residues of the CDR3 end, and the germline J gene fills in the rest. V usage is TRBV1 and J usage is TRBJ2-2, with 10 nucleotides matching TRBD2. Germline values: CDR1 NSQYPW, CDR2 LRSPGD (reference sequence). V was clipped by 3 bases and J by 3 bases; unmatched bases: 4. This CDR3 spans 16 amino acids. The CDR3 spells CTCSARLGGHTGQLYF. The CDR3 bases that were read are TGCACCTGCAGTGCCCGTCTGGGGGGGCACACCGGG. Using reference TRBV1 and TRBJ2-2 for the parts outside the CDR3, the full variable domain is VTLLEQNPRWRLVPRGQAVNLRCILKNSQYPWMSWYQQDLQKQLQWLFTLRSPGDKEVKSLPGADYLATRVTDTELRLQVANMSQGRTLYCTCSARLGGHTGQLYFGEGSKLTVL.

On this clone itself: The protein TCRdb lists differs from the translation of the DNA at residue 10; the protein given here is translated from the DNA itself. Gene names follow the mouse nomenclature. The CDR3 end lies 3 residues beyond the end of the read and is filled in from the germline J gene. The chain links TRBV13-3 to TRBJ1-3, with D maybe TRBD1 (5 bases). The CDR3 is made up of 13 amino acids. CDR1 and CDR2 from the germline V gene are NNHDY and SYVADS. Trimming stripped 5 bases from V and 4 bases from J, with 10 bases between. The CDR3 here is CASRQGTGNTLYF. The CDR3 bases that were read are TGTGCCAGCAGGCAGGGAACGGGAAATACG.

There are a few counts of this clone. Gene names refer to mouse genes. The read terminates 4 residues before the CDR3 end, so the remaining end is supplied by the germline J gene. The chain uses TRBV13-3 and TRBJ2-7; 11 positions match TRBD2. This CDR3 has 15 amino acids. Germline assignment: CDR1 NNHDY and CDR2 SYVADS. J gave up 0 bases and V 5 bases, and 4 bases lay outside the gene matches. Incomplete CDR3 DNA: TGTGCCAGCAGCACCGACTGGGGGGGCTCCTAT. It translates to CASSTDWGGSY. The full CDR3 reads CASSTDWGGSYEQYF.

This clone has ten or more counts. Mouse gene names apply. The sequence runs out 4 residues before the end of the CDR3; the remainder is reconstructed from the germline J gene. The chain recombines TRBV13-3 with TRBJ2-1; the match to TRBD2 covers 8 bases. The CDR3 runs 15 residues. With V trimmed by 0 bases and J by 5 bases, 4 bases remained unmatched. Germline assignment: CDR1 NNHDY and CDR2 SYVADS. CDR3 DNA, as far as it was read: TGTGCCAGCAGTGATGGGGGGGGGCAGGATGCT. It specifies CASSDGGGQDA. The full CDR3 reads CASSDGGGQDAEQFF.

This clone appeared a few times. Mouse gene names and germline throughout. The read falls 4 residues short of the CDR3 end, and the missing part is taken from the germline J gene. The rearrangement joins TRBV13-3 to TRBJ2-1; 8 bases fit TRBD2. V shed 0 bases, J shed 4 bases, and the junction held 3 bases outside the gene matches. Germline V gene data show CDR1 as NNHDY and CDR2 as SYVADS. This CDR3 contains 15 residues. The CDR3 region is CASSDDTGGYAEQFF. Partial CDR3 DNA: TGTGCCAGCAGTGATGATACTGGGGGATATGCT.

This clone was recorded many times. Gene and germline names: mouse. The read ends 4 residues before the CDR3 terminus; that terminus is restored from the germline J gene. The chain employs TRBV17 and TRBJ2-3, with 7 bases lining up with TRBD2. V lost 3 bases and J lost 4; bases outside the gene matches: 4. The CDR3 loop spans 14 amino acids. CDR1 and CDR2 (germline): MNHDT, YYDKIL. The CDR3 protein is CASSSRGGTETLYF. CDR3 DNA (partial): TGTGCTAGCAGTAGCCGGGGGGGGACAGAA.

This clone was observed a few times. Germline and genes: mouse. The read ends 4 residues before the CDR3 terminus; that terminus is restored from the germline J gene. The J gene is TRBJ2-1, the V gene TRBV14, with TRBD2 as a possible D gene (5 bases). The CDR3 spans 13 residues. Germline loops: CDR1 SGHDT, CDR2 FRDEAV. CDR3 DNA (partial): TGTGCCAGCAGTTTGAGGGTGGGGGCT. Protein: CASSLRVGA. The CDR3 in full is CASSLRVGAEQFF.